This T cell receptor beta chain was captured in a study of blood T cells in healthy people across ages. Findings and limits, study-wide: The study found TCR beta diversity correlated strongly with naive T cell percentage.

As concerns this clonotype: What it recognizes is unknown.

CDR1 MDHEN and CDR2 SYDVKM come from the germline V gene. Deletions cut 3 bases from V and 7 bases from J, with 10 bases between. This CDR3 spans 12 amino acids. It was with a sample-barcoded 5' primer and a J-beta primer mix that a second PCR of about 7 to 12 cycles was run. Each cDNA molecule was tagged by a template-switch adaptor that had 12 random nucleotides. Each CDR3 protein is one row after TCRdb ran MiXCR on the 5' RACE reads. Counted here are 800,000 to 950,000 distinct CDR3 sequences, almost 30% occurring once; the ten biggest clones make up roughly 10%. These sequences were also reported in another study, on T cells of mothers and their children.

The chain carries TRBV28 and TRBJ2-7; the D gene is possibly TRBD2 (5 bases). The TCR comes from a woman in her thirties or forties in good health. The sample taken for sequencing was blood. The CDR3 DNA sequence: TGTGCCAGCAGTTTGAGGGTCGGGGAGCAGTACTTC. Encoded protein: CASSLRVGEQYF.